Following are 32 T cell receptor beta chains from one sample sequenced in a study of vaccination and CD4 T cells after COVID-19. Scientists ran DNA taken from cultured CD4+ T cells through the Oncomine TCR Beta short-read assay for sequencing. Using its own MiXCR run on the PCR reads, TCRdb lists one record per CDR3 protein. The sample records around 15,000 distinct CDR3 sequences, around 47% being singletons. These receptors have no identified antigens. Time point indicated: late sampling 161 to 241 days after vaccination in a few convalescent patients. As to treatment: approximately 9-day PBMC culture with coronavirus spike peptide pools or control peptides (ViraFEST assay). Sequenced material: CD4+ T cells from blood, cultured in vitro, taken about 7 months after SARS-CoV-2 vaccination. These TCRs come from a human donor who had recovered from COVID-19.

The J gene is TRBJ1-5, the V gene TRBV6-1; TRBD1 is a possible D gene (5 bases). Germline V gene sequence: CDR1 MNHNS, CDR2 SASEGT. This CDR3 comprises 13 residues. The germline V and J ends were trimmed by 6 bases and 7 bases, with 13 bases remaining between them. CDR3 bases: TGTGCCAGCAGCCCAGGGTCGGGGCAGCCCCAGCATTTT. This sequence encodes CASSPGSGQPQHF.

The chain joins TRBV6-5 to TRBJ2-7; no clear D gene. CDR1 is MNHEY and CDR2 is SVGAGI in the germline V gene. V lost 0 bases, J lost 1 base, and 10 bases lay in between. This CDR3 is 15 amino acids long. The CDR3, as DNA: TGTGCCAGCAGTTACTCGGTGCTCGGGTCCTACGAGCAGTACTTC. The encoded protein is CASSYSVLGSYEQYF.

This chain joins TRBV5-4 and TRBJ2-5; 10 bases are shared with TRBD2. The junction had 0 bases not matched to a gene; V was cut back by 0 bases and J by 1 base. Germline V gene data show CDR1 as SGHNT and CDR2 as YYREEE (reference sequence). The CDR3 runs to 15 residues. Here the CDR3 reads CASSLASGSQETQYF. The CDR3 DNA is TGTGCCAGCAGCTTGGCTAGCGGGAGCCAAGAGACCCAGTACTTC.

V gene TRBV6-1 combines with J gene TRBJ1-5, with D hard to call. Deletions cut 1 base from V and 5 bases from J, with 9 bases between. The germline V gene has CDR1 MNHNS and CDR2 SASEGT. This CDR3 has 14 amino acids. The CDR3 region has the DNA TGTGCCAGCAGTGAAGTTTATACTTATCAGCCCCAGCATTTT. The encoded protein is CASSEVYTYQPQHF.

This clonotype has a handful of counts. This chain joins TRBV20-1 and TRBJ2-1; 7 bases line up with TRBD2. Germline loops: CDR1 DFQATT, CDR2 SNEGSKA (reference sequence). V lost 4 bases and J lost 1; bases outside the gene matches: 7. The CDR3 covers 15 residues. The CDR3 region has the DNA TGCAGTGCTAATGGTCCTAGCGGTTCCTACAATGAGCAGTTCTTC. It translates to CSANGPSGSYNEQFF.

The chain links TRBV24-1 to TRBJ2-2; 7 nucleotides match TRBD1. The J segment lost 4 bases and the V segment lost 0 bases, leaving 4 bases of the junction unmatched. The CDR3 is made up of 16 amino acids. Germline CDR1 and CDR2: KGHDR and SFDVKD. In DNA form, the CDR3 reads TGTGCCACCAGTGATTTGCCCGGGACAGCCACCGGGGAGCTGTTTTTT. Protein: CATSDLPGTATGELFF.

The chain carries TRBV7-2 and TRBJ1-2; D unclear. The CDR3 is 14 amino acids. V lost 1 base and J lost 4, with 10 bases in between. The germline CDR1 and CDR2 sequences are SGHTA and FQGNSA. The CDR3 DNA sequence: TGTGCCAGCAGCTTAGTGACAATCCCCTATGGCTACACCTTC. Its protein is CASSLVTIPYGYTF.

Relative to its sample, this clonotype is medium-sized. The gene calls are TRBV6-5 and TRBJ2-7; 7 positions match TRBD2. The CDR3 contains 15 residues. V trimming: 0 bases; J trimming: 3 bases; junction bases outside the gene matches: 5. CDR1 is MNHEY and CDR2 is SVGAGI in the germline V gene. The CDR3 DNA reads as TGTGCCAGCAGTTACTCGGCCGGGGGGATCTACGAGCAGTACTTC. Residues: CASSYSAGGIYEQYF.

This clonotype came up a few times. The chain combines TRBV7-2 with TRBJ2-5; 9 nucleotides agree with TRBD2. Germline V gene sequence: CDR1 SGHTA, CDR2 FQGNSA. V trimming: 4 bases; J trimming: 5 bases; junction bases outside the gene matches: 14. This CDR3 comprises 17 residues. CDR3 region: CASSWARGLAGRETQYF. CDR3 nucleotides: TGTGCCAGCAGCTGGGCTAGGGGCCTAGCGGGGCGGGAGACCCAGTACTTC.

This sequence joins TRBV2 and TRBJ1-1; D is unresolved. Trimming shortened V by 9 bases and J by 2 bases, and 10 bases separated the two germline ends. The CDR3 sequence is 12 residues long. Germline CDR1 and CDR2: SNHLY and FYNNEI. The CDR3 sequence: CARFEPNTEAFF. The CDR3 DNA reads as TGTGCCAGATTCGAGCCCAACACTGAAGCTTTCTTT.

The CDR3 loop is CASSLGQAADTQYF. The CDR3 nucleotides read TGTGCCAGCAGCCTGGGACAGGCTGCAGATACGCAGTATTTT. The chain carries TRBV7-9 and TRBJ2-3; 8 bases agree with TRBD1. The CDR3 length is 14 residues. CDR1 and CDR2 from the germline V gene are SEHNR and FQNEAQ (reference sequence). Unmatched junction bases numbered 5, after V lost 5 bases and J lost 4 bases.

The chain couples TRBV7-9 to TRBJ2-7; 9 bases match TRBD1. The CDR3 is made up of 17 amino acids. CDR1 and CDR2 from the germline V gene are SEHNR and FQNEAQ (reference sequence). The V gene end was trimmed by 5 bases and the J gene end by 3 bases; junction bases not matched to a gene: 14. The CDR3 protein is CASSPRPGTGTRYEQYF. The CDR3 DNA reads as TGTGCCAGCAGCCCGCGTCCCGGGACAGGGACTCGCTACGAGCAGTACTTC.

This clonotype has just a few counts. This chain uses TRBV24-1 with TRBJ2-5, with D tentatively TRBD1 (5 bases). The CDR3 length is 11 residues. Per germline, CDR1 KGHDR and CDR2 SFDVKD. V was trimmed by 10 bases and J by 5 bases, leaving 10 bases between them. The CDR3 loop is CATGVGETQYF. The CDR3 DNA reads as TGTGCCACAGGGGTTGGGGAGACCCAGTACTTC.

V and J are TRBV7-6 and TRBJ2-3; D may be TRBD1 (5 bases). This CDR3 comprises 15 residues. Germline CDR1 is SGHVS and CDR2 is FNYEAQ. Trimming shortened V by 5 bases and J by 0 bases, and 12 bases separated the two germline ends. The CDR3 loop is CASSLTRDSTDTQYF. CDR3 in DNA: TGTGCCAGCAGCCTCACCAGGGATAGCACAGATACGCAGTATTTT.

As DNA, the CDR3 is TGTGCCAGCAGTAAACAGGGAGGGTATAGCAATCAGCCCCAGCATTTT. Amino acid sequence: CASSKQGGYSNQPQHF. This chain connects TRBV2 to TRBJ1-5; weak D call: TRBD1 (6 bases). The germline V gene has CDR1 SNHLY and CDR2 FYNNEI. With 5 bases removed from V and 0 bases from J, the gap between germline ends came to 14 bases. The CDR3 sequence is 16 residues long.

The J gene is TRBJ2-1, the V gene TRBV7-2; 9 positions agree with TRBD2. Germline lookup yields CDR1 SGHTA and CDR2 FQGNSA. The V and J ends lost 5 bases and 14 bases, in that order; junction bases with no gene match: 10. The CDR3 consists of 13 residues. CDR3 nucleotides: TGTGCCAGCAGCCCCGGTAGCGGGAGTGTGAAGTTCTTC. It encodes CASSPGSGSVKFF.

The rearrangement uses TRBV20-1 and TRBJ2-5; D is ambiguous. This CDR3 region has 15 residues. Deletions cut 0 bases from V and 6 bases from J, with 17 bases between. Looked up from germline, CDR1 is DFQATT and CDR2 is SNEGSKA (reference sequence). The CDR3 region has the DNA TGCAGTGCTAGAGATTTCGGGCAGCCCGGTCAGACCCAGTACTTC. Protein: CSARDFGQPGQTQYF.

This rearrangement joins TRBV7-9 to TRBJ2-1; 16 bases fit TRBD2. The J segment lost 2 bases and the V segment lost 4 bases, leaving 11 bases of the junction unmatched. In germline, CDR1 is SEHNR, CDR2 FQNEAQ (reference sequence). The CDR3 has 20 residues. CDR3 region: CASSSGTSGRAITPYNEQFF. CDR3 DNA sequence: TGTGCCAGCAGCTCGGGGACTAGCGGGAGGGCCATAACCCCCTACAATGAGCAGTTCTTC.

The chain employs TRBV6-1 and TRBJ2-5; TRBD1 matches 10 bases. Germline V lookup: CDR1 MNHNS, CDR2 SASEGT. This CDR3 contains 15 residues. The trim removed 6 bases at V and 5 bases at J, leaving 9 bases unmatched. The CDR3 DNA follows: TGTGCCAGCAGGTCTCCGGGACAGGGGCTGGAGACCCAGTACTTC. Amino acids: CASRSPGQGLETQYF.

This clonotype is medium-sized in the sample. The chain recombines TRBV6-2 or TRBV6-3 with TRBJ2-7, with D possibly matching TRBD2 (5 bases). Germline CDR1 MNHEY, CDR2 SVGEGT. CDR3 length equals 14 residues. Between the trimmed V and J ends, which lost 4 bases and 6 bases, there was a span of 16 bases. CDR3 coding DNA: TGTGCCAGCAGTTGGGCGTCCTTTGAGGGCGAGCAGTACTTC. This encodes CASSWASFEGEQYF.

In this sample, this clonotype turned up a few times. The chain couples TRBV6-1 to TRBJ1-1, with 8 bases lining up with TRBD1. Germline CDR1 is MNHNS and CDR2 is SASEGT. This CDR3 is 16 amino acids long. V dropped 6 bases and J dropped 1; count of bases not matched to a gene: 10. CDR3 sequence: CASSSPDGTGNTEAFF. CDR3 coding DNA: TGTGCCAGCAGCTCGCCCGACGGGACAGGGAACACTGAAGCTTTCTTT.

The rearrangement uses TRBV7-3 and TRBJ1-1, with 7 bases matching TRBD1. Germline loops: CDR1 SGHTA, CDR2 FQGTGA. This CDR3 is built from 16 residues. The junction had 8 bases not matched to a gene; V was cut back by 4 bases and J by 0 bases. The CDR3 DNA follows: TGTGCCAGCAGCTCCTGGGGAGGGGGCCTGAACACTGAAGCTTTCTTT. As protein: CASSSWGGGLNTEAFF.

The chain joins TRBV6-1 to TRBJ2-7; 13 nucleotides agree with TRBD2. V shed 5 bases and J 4 bases; nucleotides not matched to a gene: 2. Germline loops: CDR1 MNHNS, CDR2 SASEGT. CDR3 length equals 14 residues. The CDR3 bases are TGTGCCAGCAGTCAACTAGCGGGAGGGTACGAGCAGTACTTC. This codes for CASSQLAGGYEQYF.

This clonotype was counted only a few times. V gene TRBV24-1 combines with J gene TRBJ2-3; perhaps TRBD2 as D (6 bases). This CDR3 region has 12 residues. V dropped 9 bases and J dropped 6 bases, with 12 bases sitting between them. Germline assignment: CDR1 KGHDR and CDR2 SFDVKD. The CDR3 spells CATGRAGDTQYF. In DNA form, the CDR3 reads TGTGCCACCGGCAGAGCGGGCGATACGCAGTATTTT.

The chain uses TRBV2 and TRBJ2-7, with unresolved D. Per germline, CDR1 SNHLY and CDR2 FYNNEI. This CDR3 region has 14 residues. V lost 4 bases and J lost 0, with 10 bases in between. The DNA for the CDR3 is TGTGCCAGCAGTGGATGGTGGAGCTCCTACGAGCAGTACTTC. Protein product: CASSGWWSSYEQYF.

This chain connects TRBV15 to TRBJ1-6; possible D gene TRBD1, 6 bases. Germline V lookup: CDR1 LNHNV, CDR2 YYDKDF (reference sequence). The CDR3 loop spans 14 amino acids. Trimming stripped 4 bases from V and 7 bases from J, with 11 bases between. The CDR3: CATSIVDSNSPLHF. The CDR3 DNA is TGTGCCACCAGCATAGTGGACAGCAATTCACCCCTCCACTTT. The variable domain in full, completed from reference TRBV15 and TRBJ1-6, reads DAMVIQNPRYQVTQFGKPVTLSCSQTLNHNVMYWYQQKSSQAPKLLFHYYDKDFNNEADTPDNFQSRRPNTSFCFLDIRSPGLGDTAMYLCATSIVDSNSPLHFGNGTRLTVT.

This chain uses TRBV20-1 with TRBJ2-4; a possible D gene is TRBD2 (8 bases). CDR1 and CDR2 (germline): DFQATT, SNEGSKA (reference sequence). This CDR3 comprises 15 residues. V lost 6 bases and J 3 bases, leaving 18 bases between the germline ends. The CDR3 DNA sequence: TGCAGTGCCAGGGGGGCGGGGGGAGGCAAAAACATTCAGTACTTC. Translation: CSARGAGGGKNIQYF.

V is TRBV20-1 and J is TRBJ2-7; D may match TRBD1 or TRBD2 (7 bases each). The germline V gene has CDR1 DFQATT and CDR2 SNEGSKA (reference sequence). This CDR3 contains 15 residues. The ends were cut back, 0 bases at V and 4 bases at J, with 16 bases in the middle. This CDR3 is CSARDPRGGSYEQYF. In nucleotides, the CDR3 is TGCAGTGCTAGAGATCCCAGGGGGGGGTCTTACGAGCAGTACTTC.

The chain has TRBV5-1 and TRBJ1-6, with TRBD1 matching 8 bases. Germline V gene lookup returns CDR1 SGHRS and CDR2 YFSETQ. The CDR3 sequence is 16 residues long. V shed 1 base, J shed 3 bases, and the junction held 3 bases outside the gene matches. CDR3 sequence (DNA): TGCGCCAGCAGCTTGCTTGGGACAGGCTATAATTCACCCCTCCACTTT. Protein sequence: CASSLLGTGYNSPLHF.

This chain joins TRBV20-1 and TRBJ1-2; a possible D gene is TRBD1 (5 bases). CDR1 and CDR2 from the germline V gene are DFQATT and SNEGSKA (reference sequence). Trimming left V 2 bases short and J 7 bases short, with 14 bases between. The CDR3 length is 13 residues. The CDR3 DNA sequence: TGCAGTGCTAGACTTGGGGGGGGAGGTGGCTACACCTTC. Translated, it gives CSARLGGGGGYTF.

CDR3 protein: CASSYVGQARYNEQFF. In DNA, the CDR3 is TGTGCCAGCAGTTACGTGGGACAGGCCCGATACAATGAGCAGTTCTTC. This rearrangement joins TRBV6-5 to TRBJ2-1; 8 bases are a match to TRBD1. Trimming at V came to 2 bases and at J to 4 bases, leaving 7 bases not matched to a gene. There are 16 residues in the CDR3. Germline loops: CDR1 MNHEY, CDR2 SVGAGI.

This clonotype has a handful of counts. V is TRBV7-9 and J is TRBJ2-7, with D tentatively TRBD1 (6 bases). The CDR3 is made up of 15 amino acids. Deletions cut 5 bases from V and 2 bases from J, with 16 bases between. Germline lookup yields CDR1 SEHNR and CDR2 FQNEAQ (reference sequence). The CDR3, as DNA: TGTGCCAGCAGCCAAGGCAGGGGCAATACCTACGAGCAGTACTTC. Its translation: CASSQGRGNTYEQYF.